The present T cell receptor (beta chain) was sequenced within a study of CD8 T cells in Susac syndrome. Sequencing of TCR beta, carried out with a high-throughput approach, was applied to CD8+ and CD4+ T cells from the blood. Both CD4+ and CD8+ T cells were negatively isolated, and TEMRA cells underwent FACS enrichment. Random-hexamer reverse transcription was applied to about 0.45 to 1 ug RNA. With immunoSEQ multiplex PCR, TCR beta CDR3 was amplified across 54 Vbeta and 13 Jbeta. MiXCR was run by TCRdb on the immunoSEQ multiplex PCR reads, yielding one entry per CDR3 protein. Of a few hundred thousand distinct CDR3 sequences in the sample, more than 80% were seen once. This CDR3 spans 13 amino acids. The V end was cut by 8 bases, the J end by 5 bases, with 15 bases between.

The sample was CD8+ T cells from PBMCs. This chain joins TRBV12-3 or TRBV12-4 and TRBJ1-2, with D possibly TRBD1 on 5 matching bases. This clonotype was sampled from a human donor with multiple sclerosis. The CDR3 is CASGETAVYGYTF. DNA for the CDR3: TGTGCCAGCGGGGAGACAGCTGTTTATGGCTACACCTTC.